The 9 T cell receptor beta chains below all came from one sample that was sequenced in a study of CD8 T cells in ankylosing spondylitis. Study results and caveats: Ankylosing spondylitis blood seemed to carry a telltale TCR beta motif made of several highly homologous variants.

Their specific antigens are unknown. TCRdb reprocessed the 5' RACE reads via MiXCR and lists one record per CDR3 protein. The data contain roughly 370,000 distinct CDR3 sequences, more than 20% of them singletons. The sequenced sample consisted of blood, either unsorted or a sorted T cell fraction (not recorded which). The receptors derive from a male donor with ankylosing spondylitis.

The gene calls are TRBV4-3 and TRBJ1-1; tentative D call: TRBD1 (6 bases). The V gene's germline CDR1 is LGHNA and CDR2 YSLEER. The ends were cut back, 4 bases at V and 4 bases at J, with 13 bases in the middle. CDR3 size: 14 residues. CDR3 DNA: TGCGCCAGCAGCCTCACGACAGGAACCACTGAAGCTTTCTTT. This encodes CASSLTTGTTEAFF.

The V and J genes are TRBV5-1 and TRBJ2-6; 8 nucleotides match TRBD2. The ends lost 4 bases at V and 0 bases at J; junction bases unmatched: 3. Germline assignment: CDR1 SGHRS and CDR2 YFSETQ. The CDR3 extends over 16 amino acids. The CDR3 sequence is CASSTGTSSGANVLTF. The CDR3 DNA follows: TGCGCCAGCAGCACCGGGACTAGCTCTGGGGCCAACGTCCTGACTTTC.

The chain links TRBV28 to TRBJ1-1; D is unresolved. V was cut by 5 bases and J by 3 bases, with 10 bases left in between. The CDR3 runs 13 residues. CDR1 is MDHEN and CDR2 is SYDVKM in the germline V gene. The CDR3 here is CASSTPGYTEAFF. The DNA of the CDR3 is TGTGCCAGCAGTACCCCTGGTTACACTGAAGCTTTCTTT.

This clonotype has at least ten counts. The chain joins TRBV28 to TRBJ2-3; 10 bases are a match to TRBD2. Germline V CDR1 and CDR2: MDHEN, SYDVKM. The CDR3 runs 15 residues. The V gene end was trimmed by 7 bases and the J gene end by 0 bases; junction bases not matched to a gene: 4. CDR3 bases: TGTGCCAGCACCATGACTAGCGGGAGCACAGATACGCAGTATTTT. The encoded protein is CASTMTSGSTDTQYF. Full variable domain (outside the CDR3, taken from reference TRBV28 and TRBJ2-3): DVKVTQSSRYLVKRTGEKVFLECVQDMDHENMFWYRQDPGLGLRLIYFSYDVKMKEKGDIPEGYSVSREKKERFSLILESASTNQTSMYLCASTMTSGSTDTQYFGPGTRLTVL.

CDR3 in amino acids: CASSRSGGGNTIYF. In DNA, the CDR3 is TGCGCCAGCAGCCGGTCAGGGGGAGGAAACACCATATATTTT. V is TRBV4-3 and J is TRBJ1-3; 7 bases agree with TRBD1. Germline V gives CDR1 LGHNA, CDR2 YSLEER. Trimming removed 4 bases from V and 4 bases from J; junction bases left unmatched: 4. The CDR3 is made up of 14 amino acids.

The J gene is TRBJ2-3, the V gene TRBV7-9, with D perhaps TRBD1 (6 bases). CDR1 SEHNR and CDR2 FQNEAQ come from the germline V gene (reference sequence). Between the trimmed V and J ends, which lost 5 bases and 2 bases, there was a span of 14 bases. CDR3 length: 15 amino acids. The CDR3 is CASSPGQLYTDTQYF. For the CDR3, the DNA is TGTGCCAGCAGCCCCGGACAGCTTTACACAGATACGCAGTATTTT.

There are many counts of this clonotype. The chain recombines TRBV7-3 with TRBJ2-7, with D possibly called TRBD1 or TRBD2 (6 bases each). The V and J ends lost 5 bases and 2 bases respectively, with 13 bases between them. CDR3 length: 14 amino acids. Looked up from germline, CDR1 is SGHTA and CDR2 is FQGTGA. This CDR3 reads CASSPGDFTYEQYF. The CDR3 DNA sequence: TGTGCCAGCAGCCCAGGGGACTTTACCTACGAGCAGTACTTC.

The CDR3 is CASIRGATDTQYF. The DNA of the CDR3 is TGTGCCAGCATTCGAGGGGCCACAGATACGCAGTATTTT. The chain couples TRBV7-2 to TRBJ2-3, with D perhaps matching TRBD1 or TRBD2 (5 bases each). CDR1 SGHTA and CDR2 FQGNSA come from the germline V gene. CDR3 length: 13 amino acids. V dropped 7 bases and J dropped 2 bases, with 10 bases sitting between them. Together with reference TRBV7-2 and TRBJ2-3, the CDR3 gives the full variable domain: GAGVSQSPSNKVTEKGKDVELRCDPISGHTALYWYRQSLGQGLEFLIYFQGNSAPDKSGLPSDRFSAERTGGSVSTLTIQRTQQEDSAVYLCASIRGATDTQYFGPGTRLTVL.

The chain carries TRBV5-5 and TRBJ1-3; TRBD1 might be the D (5 bases). Germline V CDR1 and CDR2: SGHKS, YYEKEE (reference sequence). V gave up 2 bases and J gave up 0 bases, with 12 bases separating them. CDR3 size: 16 residues. The CDR3 sequence is CASSLLRDSSGNTIYF. CDR3 in DNA: TGTGCCAGCAGCTTACTGAGGGACTCCTCTGGAAACACCATATATTTT.